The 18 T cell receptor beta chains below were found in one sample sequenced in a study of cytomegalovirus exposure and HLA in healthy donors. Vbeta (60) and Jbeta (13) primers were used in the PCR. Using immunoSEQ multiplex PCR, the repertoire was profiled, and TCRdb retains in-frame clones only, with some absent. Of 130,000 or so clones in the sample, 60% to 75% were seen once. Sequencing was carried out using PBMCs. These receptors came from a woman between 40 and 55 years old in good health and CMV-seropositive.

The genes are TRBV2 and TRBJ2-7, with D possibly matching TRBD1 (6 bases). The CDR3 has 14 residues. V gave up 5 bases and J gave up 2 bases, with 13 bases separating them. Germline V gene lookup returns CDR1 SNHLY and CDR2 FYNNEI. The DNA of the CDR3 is TGTGCCAGCAGTTTCGAGGACAGTGCCTACGAGCAGTACTTC. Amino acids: CASSFEDSAYEQYF.

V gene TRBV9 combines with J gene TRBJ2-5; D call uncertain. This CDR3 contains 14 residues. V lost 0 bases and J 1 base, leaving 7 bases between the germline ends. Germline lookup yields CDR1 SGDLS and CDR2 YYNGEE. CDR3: CASSVGWAQETQYF. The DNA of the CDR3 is TGTGCCAGCAGCGTAGGCTGGGCCCAAGAGACCCAGTACTTC.

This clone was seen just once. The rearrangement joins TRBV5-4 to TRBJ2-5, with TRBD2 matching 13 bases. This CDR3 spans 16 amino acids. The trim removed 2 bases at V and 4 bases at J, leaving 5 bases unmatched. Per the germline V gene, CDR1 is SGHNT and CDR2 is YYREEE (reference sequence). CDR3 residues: CASSFTSGRAAETQYF. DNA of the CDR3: TGTGCCAGCAGCTTTACTAGCGGGAGGGCAGCAGAGACCCAGTACTTC.

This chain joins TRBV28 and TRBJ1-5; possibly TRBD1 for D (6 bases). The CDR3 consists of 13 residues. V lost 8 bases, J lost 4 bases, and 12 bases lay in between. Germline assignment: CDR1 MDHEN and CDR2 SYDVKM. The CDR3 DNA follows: TGTGCCAGCCTGAGGGGGGGTAATCAGCCCCAGCATTTT. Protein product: CASLRGGNQPQHF. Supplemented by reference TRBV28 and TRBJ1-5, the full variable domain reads DVKVTQSSRYLVKRTGEKVFLECVQDMDHENMFWYRQDPGLGLRLIYFSYDVKMKEKGDIPEGYSVSREKKERFSLILESASTNQTSMYLCASLRGGNQPQHFGDGTRLSIL.

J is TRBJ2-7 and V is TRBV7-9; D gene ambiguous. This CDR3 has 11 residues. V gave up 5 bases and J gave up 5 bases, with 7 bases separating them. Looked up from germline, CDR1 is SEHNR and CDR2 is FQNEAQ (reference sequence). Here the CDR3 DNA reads TGTGCCAGCAGCCTGCGGAACGAGCAGTACTTC. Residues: CASSLRNEQYF. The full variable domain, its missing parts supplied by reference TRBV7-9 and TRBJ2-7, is DTGVSQNPRHKITKRGQNVTFRCDPISEHNRLYWYRQTLGQGPEFLTYFQNEAQLEKSRLLSDRFSAERPKGSFSTLEIQRTEQGDSAMYLCASSLRNEQYFGPGTRLTVT.

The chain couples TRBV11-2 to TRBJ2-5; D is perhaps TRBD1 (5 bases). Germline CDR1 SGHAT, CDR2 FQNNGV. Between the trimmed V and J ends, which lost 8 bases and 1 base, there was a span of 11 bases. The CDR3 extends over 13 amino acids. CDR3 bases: TGTGCCAGCGGCGACAGATTCCAAGAGACCCAGTACTTC. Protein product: CASGDRFQETQYF.

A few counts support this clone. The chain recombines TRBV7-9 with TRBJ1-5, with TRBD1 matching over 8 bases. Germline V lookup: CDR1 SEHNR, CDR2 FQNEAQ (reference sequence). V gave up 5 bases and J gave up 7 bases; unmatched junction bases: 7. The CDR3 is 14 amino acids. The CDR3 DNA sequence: TGTGCCAGCAGCCAAGGACAGGGCGGGCAGCCCCAGCATTTT. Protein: CASSQGQGGQPQHF.

The CDR3 protein is CSAPGDSEARYNEQFF. The CDR3 DNA follows: TGCAGCGCCCCCGGGGATAGCGAGGCTAGGTACAATGAGCAGTTCTTC. This chain connects TRBV29-1 to TRBJ2-1, with TRBD2 as a possible D gene (5 bases). Germline V CDR1 and CDR2: SQVTM, ANQGSEA. This CDR3 has 16 residues. V was trimmed by 7 bases and J by 4 bases, leaving 23 bases between them.

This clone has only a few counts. The chain's CDR3 is CASSLFDLAGGPGEQFF. Written as DNA, the CDR3 is TGTGCCAGCAGTTTATTTGATTTAGCGGGAGGGCCCGGTGAGCAGTTCTTC. The chain recombines TRBV28 with TRBJ2-1; 11 bases fit TRBD2. Per germline, CDR1 MDHEN and CDR2 SYDVKM. The CDR3 spans 17 residues. The junction had 11 bases not matched to a gene; V was cut back by 1 base and J by 9 bases. Using reference TRBV28 and TRBJ2-1 for the parts outside the CDR3, the full variable domain is DVKVTQSSRYLVKRTGEKVFLECVQDMDHENMFWYRQDPGLGLRLIYFSYDVKMKEKGDIPEGYSVSREKKERFSLILESASTNQTSMYLCASSLFDLAGGPGEQFFGPGTRLTVL.

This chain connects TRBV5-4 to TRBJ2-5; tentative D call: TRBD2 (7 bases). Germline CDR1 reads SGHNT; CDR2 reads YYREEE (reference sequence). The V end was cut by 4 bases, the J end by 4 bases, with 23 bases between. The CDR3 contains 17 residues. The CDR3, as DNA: TGTGCCAGCAGCGACCGGAAGCGGGGAGGAGGGGGAGAGACCCAGTACTTC. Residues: CASSDRKRGGGGETQYF.

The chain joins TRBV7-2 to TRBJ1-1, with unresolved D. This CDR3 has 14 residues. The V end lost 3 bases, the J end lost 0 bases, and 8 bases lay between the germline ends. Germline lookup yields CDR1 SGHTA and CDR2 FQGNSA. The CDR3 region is CASSLAGMNTEAFF. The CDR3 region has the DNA TGTGCCAGCAGCTTGGCGGGGATGAACACTGAAGCTTTCTTT.

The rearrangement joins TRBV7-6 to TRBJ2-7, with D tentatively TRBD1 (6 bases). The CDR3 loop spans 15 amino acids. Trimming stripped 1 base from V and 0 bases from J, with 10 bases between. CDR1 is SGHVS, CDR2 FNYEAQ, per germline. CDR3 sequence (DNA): TGTGCCAGCAGCTTAGGACAGGACCTCTCCTACGAGCAGTACTTC. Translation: CASSLGQDLSYEQYF.

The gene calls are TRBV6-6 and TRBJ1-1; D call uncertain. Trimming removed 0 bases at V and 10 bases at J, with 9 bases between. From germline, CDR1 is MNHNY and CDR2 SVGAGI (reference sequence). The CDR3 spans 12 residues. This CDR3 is CASSYSQVLAFF. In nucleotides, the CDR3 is TGTGCCAGCAGTTACTCGCAGGTATTAGCTTTCTTT.

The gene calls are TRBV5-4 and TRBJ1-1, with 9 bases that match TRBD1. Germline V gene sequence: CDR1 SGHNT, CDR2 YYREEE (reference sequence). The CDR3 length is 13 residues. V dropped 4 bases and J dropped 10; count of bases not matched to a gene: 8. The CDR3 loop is CASSQGQGGVAFF. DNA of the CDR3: TGTGCCAGCAGCCAGGGACAGGGCGGCGTAGCTTTCTTT.

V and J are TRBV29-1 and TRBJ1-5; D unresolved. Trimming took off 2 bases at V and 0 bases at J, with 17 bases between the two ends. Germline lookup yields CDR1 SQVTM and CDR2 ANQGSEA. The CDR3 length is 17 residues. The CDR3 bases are TGCAGCGTTGAATTTGTAAGGCCCGGGTATAGCAATCAGCCCCAGCATTTT. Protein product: CSVEFVRPGYSNQPQHF.

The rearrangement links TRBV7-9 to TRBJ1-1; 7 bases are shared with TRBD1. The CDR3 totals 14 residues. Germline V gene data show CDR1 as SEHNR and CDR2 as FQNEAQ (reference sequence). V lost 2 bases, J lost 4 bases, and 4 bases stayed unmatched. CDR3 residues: CASSLTGTVTEAFF. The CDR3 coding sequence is TGTGCCAGCAGCTTAACCGGGACAGTCACTGAAGCTTTCTTT.

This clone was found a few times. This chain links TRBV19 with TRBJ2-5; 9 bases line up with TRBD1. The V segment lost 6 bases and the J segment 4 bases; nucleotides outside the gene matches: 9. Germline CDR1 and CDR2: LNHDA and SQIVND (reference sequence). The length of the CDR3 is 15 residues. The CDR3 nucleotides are TGTGCCAGTAGCCTTGGGGACAGGGTGGGAGAGACCCAGTACTTC. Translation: CASSLGDRVGETQYF.

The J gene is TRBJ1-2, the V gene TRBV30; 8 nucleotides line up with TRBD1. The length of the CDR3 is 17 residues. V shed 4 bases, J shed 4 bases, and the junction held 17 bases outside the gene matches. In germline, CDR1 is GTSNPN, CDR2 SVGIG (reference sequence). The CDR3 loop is CAWKNIYRTGTVYGYTF. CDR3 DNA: TGTGCCTGGAAAAACATATACCGGACAGGGACCGTCTATGGCTACACCTTC.